These 8 T cell receptor beta chains were all obtained from the same sample, sequenced in a study of blood T cell repertoires in COVID-19. The assay was immunoSEQ multiplex PCR, and TCRdb's table has in-frame clones only and misses some. The repertoire includes about 190,000 clones, more than 75% of them detected once, and around 4.8% sits in the top ten. What was sequenced was peripheral blood. Receptors were obtained from a human donor in a cohort sampled during active COVID-19.

The chain joins TRBV29-1 to TRBJ2-7, with TRBD1 matching over 7 bases. V shed 7 bases and J 0 bases; nucleotides not matched to a gene: 12. This CDR3 contains 15 residues. The V gene's germline CDR1 is SQVTM and CDR2 ANQGSEA. The CDR3 sequence: CSGETGWSPSYEQYF. The CDR3 nucleotides are TGCAGCGGGGAGACAGGGTGGAGTCCCTCCTACGAGCAGTACTTC.

This clone was detected only once. The chain links TRBV30 to TRBJ1-2, with 10 bases aligning to TRBD1. Germline CDR1 GTSNPN, CDR2 SVGIG (reference sequence). The CDR3 runs to 14 residues. V lost 2 bases to trimming and J lost 4 bases; unmatched junction nucleotides: 4. The CDR3 protein is CAWSRTGGIYGYTF. The CDR3 bases are TGTGCCTGGAGTAGGACAGGGGGAATCTATGGCTACACCTTC.

The V call is TRBV4-1, the J call TRBJ1-1; D ambiguous. From germline, CDR1 is MGHRA and CDR2 YSYEKL. V dropped 2 bases and J dropped 1 base, with 8 bases sitting between them. CDR3 length: 14 residues. This chain's CDR3 is CASSQRDSNTEAFF. CDR3 DNA sequence: TGCGCCAGCAGCCAACGAGACTCGAACACTGAAGCTTTCTTT.

The J gene is TRBJ2-1, the V gene TRBV4-1, with D perhaps matching TRBD1 (5 bases). The CDR3 totals 13 residues. Trimming removed 3 bases from V and 10 bases from J, with 13 bases in between. CDR1 is MGHRA, CDR2 YSYEKL, per germline. The CDR3 coding sequence is TGCGCCAGCAGCCATACTTGGGGCGGCGAGCAGTTCTTC. Protein sequence: CASSHTWGGEQFF.

The CDR3 DNA sequence: TGTGCCAGCAGTTTACGCCCGGGACTAGCGGACTCCTACGAGCAGTACTTC. This codes for CASSLRPGLADSYEQYF. The chain has TRBV28 and TRBJ2-7; TRBD2 matches 11 bases. The CDR3 is 17 amino acids. Germline CDR1 reads MDHEN; CDR2 reads SYDVKM. J was trimmed by 0 bases and V by 2 bases; bases with no gene match: 6.

This chain links TRBV18 with TRBJ2-7; weak D call: TRBD2 (5 bases). The germline CDR1 and CDR2 sequences are KGHSH and LQKENI. Trimming removed 4 bases from V and 2 bases from J, with 9 bases in between. CDR3 length: 13 amino acids. The CDR3 nucleotides read TGTGCCAGCTCACTGACGGGAACCTACGAGCAGTACTTC. It encodes CASSLTGTYEQYF.

The J gene is TRBJ1-3, the V gene TRBV13; D unresolved. The V gene lost 3 bases and the J gene lost 2 bases, with 5 bases spanning the gap. The length of the CDR3 is 13 residues. Germline CDR1 PRHDT, CDR2 FYEKMQ (reference sequence). The DNA of the CDR3 is TGTGCCAGCAGCTTCAGTCCTGGAAACACCATATATTTT. It encodes CASSFSPGNTIYF.

The rearrangement links TRBV24-1 to TRBJ2-7; 7 bases are a match to TRBD2. This CDR3 region has 15 residues. V lost 0 bases and J lost 3; bases outside the gene matches: 4. Germline CDR1 and CDR2: KGHDR and SFDVKD. The CDR3 nucleotides read TGTGCCACCAGTGATTTGTCGGGAGGACGCTACGAGCAGTACTTC. Translating gives CATSDLSGGRYEQYF.